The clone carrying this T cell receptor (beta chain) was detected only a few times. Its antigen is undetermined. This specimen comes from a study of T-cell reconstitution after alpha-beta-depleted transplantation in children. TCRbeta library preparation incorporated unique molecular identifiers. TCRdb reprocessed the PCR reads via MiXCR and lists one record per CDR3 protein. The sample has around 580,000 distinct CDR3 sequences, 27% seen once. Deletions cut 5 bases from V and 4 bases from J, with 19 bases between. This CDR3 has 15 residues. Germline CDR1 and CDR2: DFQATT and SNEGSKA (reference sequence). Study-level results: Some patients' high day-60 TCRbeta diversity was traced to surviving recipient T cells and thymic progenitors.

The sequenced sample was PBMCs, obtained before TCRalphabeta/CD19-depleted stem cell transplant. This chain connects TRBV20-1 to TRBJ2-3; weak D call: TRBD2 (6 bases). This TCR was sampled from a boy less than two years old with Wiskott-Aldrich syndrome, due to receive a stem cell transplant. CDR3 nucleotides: TGCAGTGCTCTCAAGGCGGGACCCTTCGCAGATACGCAGTATTTT. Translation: CSALKAGPFADTQYF.